What follows is one TCR beta chain and its context. Its specificity is not known. Trimming removed 5 bases from V and 9 bases from J; junction bases left unmatched: 21. Germline CDR1 DFQATT, CDR2 SNEGSKA (reference sequence). The CDR3 covers 16 residues. Preparation of the TCRbeta library used unique molecular identifiers. MiXCR, applied by TCRdb to the PCR reads, yields one record per CDR3 protein. Seen here are fewer than 550,000 distinct CDR3 sequences, roughly an eighth observed once, and the top ten hold around 15%. The data stem from a study of T-cell reconstitution after alpha-beta-depleted transplantation in children. Overall study findings and caveats: Several hundred expanded graft clones reportedly supplied alpha-beta T cells about two months after transplant. One year post-transplant, T-cell counts and diversity were largely derived from T cells produced anew. In some patients, recipient T cells and intrathymic progenitors surviving conditioning explained high day-60 diversity.

This sequence was found in a female patient aged 2-15 years who had a stem cell transplant for aplastic anemia, so the T cells may come from the graft donor. The V gene is TRBV20-1, the J gene TRBJ2-5; 7 bases align to TRBD1. Sequencing used PBMCs, mostly from graft donor cells, obtained 180 days after TCRalphabeta/CD19-depleted stem cell transplant. CDR3 sequence (DNA): TGCAGTGCTCCCTCTGATGACAGGGACGCCCAAGGGGCCCAGTACTTC. Its translation: CSAPSDDRDAQGAQYF.